These T cell receptor beta chains were read from a single sample in a study of identical twins. In TCRdb, the 5' RACE reads were re-called with MiXCR into one record per CDR3 protein. The table shows about 810,000 distinct CDR3 sequences, with roughly an eighth occurring only once. These data also featured in a second study, about yellow fever vaccine responses in identical twins.

Sequencing was carried out using PBMCs. All receptors derive from a young woman in good health. CDR3s include the opening cysteine and the closing phenylalanine or tryptophan. The D gene is left open where the match is weak. The size field is filled for only some rows; it gives once, few, many or a size class.

NA,TRBJ2-3,11,NA,TRBV29-1,CSRGGTDTQYF,TGCAGCAGGGGGGGCACAGATACGCAGTATTTT
TRBD2,TRBJ2-7,14,few,TRBV7-3,CASSSGQPAGEQYF,TGTGCCAGCAGCTCGGGGCAGCCAGCGGGGGAGCAGTACTTC
NA,TRBJ2-3,16,NA,TRBV6-1,CASSPLATAHTDTQYF,TGTGCCAGCAGCCCACTCGCGACAGCGCACACAGATACGCAGTATTTT
NA,TRBJ2-5,14,few,TRBV28,CASTPSSYQETQYF,TGTGCCAGCACCCCCTCCTCGTACCAAGAGACCCAGTACTTC
NA,TRBJ2-7,13,many,TRBV5-1,CASSLGQNYEQYF,TGCGCCAGCAGCTTGGGGCAGAACTACGAGCAGTACTTC
TRBD1,TRBJ1-1,14,few,TRBV9,CASSVGGQRTEAFF,TGTGCCAGCAGCGTAGGGGGACAGCGGACTGAAGCTTTCTTT
TRBD2,TRBJ2-7,16,NA,TRBV12-3/TRBV12-4,CASSQFRGTSGREQYF,TGTGCCAGCAGCCAGTTCCGTGGGACTAGCGGGAGAGAGCAGTACTTC
TRBD2,TRBJ2-7,14,NA,TRBV28,CASRSGRGWHEQYF,TGTGCCAGCAGGAGCGGGAGAGGGTGGCACGAGCAGTACTTC
TRBD1,TRBJ1-5,14,few,TRBV12-3/TRBV12-4,CAIQTGGGNQPQHF,TGTGCCATACAAACAGGGGGCGGGAATCAGCCCCAGCATTTT
TRBD2,TRBJ2-2,15,NA,TRBV9,CASSVSGEVTGELFF,TGTGCCAGCAGCGTTAGCGGGGAGGTCACCGGGGAGCTGTTTTTT
TRBD2,TRBJ2-7,14,once,TRBV12-3/TRBV12-4,CASSWSSGPDEQYF,TGTGCCAGCAGTTGGTCTAGCGGGCCTGACGAGCAGTACTTC
NA,TRBJ1-1,15,few,TRBV20-1,CSARDLRGEGTEAFF,TGCAGTGCTAGAGATCTCCGGGGGGAGGGCACTGAAGCTTTCTTT
NA,TRBJ2-3,15,NA,TRBV3-1,CASSQTRQGTDTQYF,TGTGCCAGCAGCCAGACCAGACAGGGCACAGATACGCAGTATTTT
TRBD2,TRBJ2-1,15,NA,TRBV20-1,CSAWERGTIYNEQFF,TGCAGTGCTTGGGAGCGGGGAACAATTTACAATGAGCAGTTCTTC
TRBD2,TRBJ2-3,15,many,TRBV5-1,CASSLRGRAADTQYF,TGCGCCAGCAGCTTGCGCGGGAGGGCCGCAGATACGCAGTATTTT
NA,TRBJ2-1,14,few,TRBV6-5,CASSYSRDGGEQFF,TGTGCCAGCAGTTACTCGCGGGACGGGGGAGAGCAGTTCTTC
NA,TRBJ2-7,12,many,TRBV29-1,CSVDINSGEQYF,TGCAGCGTTGATATCAATAGTGGCGAGCAGTACTTC
TRBD2,TRBJ2-5,12,NA,TRBV5-1,CASGRDQETQYF,TGCGCCAGCGGGAGGGACCAAGAGACCCAGTACTTC
NA,TRBJ1-1,12,few,TRBV3-1,CASSQGDRRAFF,TGTGCCAGCAGCCAAGGGGACCGCCGGGCTTTCTTT
TRBD2,TRBJ2-1,14,NA,TRBV28,CASSLLAVHNEQFF,TGTGCCAGCAGTTTACTAGCGGTCCACAATGAGCAGTTCTTC